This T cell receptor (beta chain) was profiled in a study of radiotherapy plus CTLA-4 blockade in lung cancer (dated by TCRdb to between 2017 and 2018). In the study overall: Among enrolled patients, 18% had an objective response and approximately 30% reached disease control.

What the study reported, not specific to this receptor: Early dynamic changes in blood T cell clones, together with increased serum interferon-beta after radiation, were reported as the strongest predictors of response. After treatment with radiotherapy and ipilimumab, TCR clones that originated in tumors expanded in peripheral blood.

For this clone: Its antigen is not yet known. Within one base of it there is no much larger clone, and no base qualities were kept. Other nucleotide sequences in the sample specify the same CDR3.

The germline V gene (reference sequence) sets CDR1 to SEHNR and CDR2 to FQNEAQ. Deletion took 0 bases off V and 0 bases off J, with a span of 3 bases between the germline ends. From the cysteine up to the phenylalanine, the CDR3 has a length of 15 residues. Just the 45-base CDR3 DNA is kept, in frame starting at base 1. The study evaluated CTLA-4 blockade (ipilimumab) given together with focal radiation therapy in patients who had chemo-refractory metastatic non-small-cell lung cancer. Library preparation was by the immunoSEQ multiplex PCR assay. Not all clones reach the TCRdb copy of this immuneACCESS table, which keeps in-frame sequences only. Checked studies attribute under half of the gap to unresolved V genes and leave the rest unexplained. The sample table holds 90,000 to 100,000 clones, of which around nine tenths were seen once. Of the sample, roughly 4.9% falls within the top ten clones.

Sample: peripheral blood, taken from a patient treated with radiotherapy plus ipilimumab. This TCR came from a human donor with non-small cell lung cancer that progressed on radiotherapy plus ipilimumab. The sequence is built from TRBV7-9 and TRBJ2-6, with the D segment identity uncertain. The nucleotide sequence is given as TGTGCCAGCAGCTTAGCACCCTCTGGGGCCAACGTCCTGACTTTC. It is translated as CASSLAPSGANVLTF.